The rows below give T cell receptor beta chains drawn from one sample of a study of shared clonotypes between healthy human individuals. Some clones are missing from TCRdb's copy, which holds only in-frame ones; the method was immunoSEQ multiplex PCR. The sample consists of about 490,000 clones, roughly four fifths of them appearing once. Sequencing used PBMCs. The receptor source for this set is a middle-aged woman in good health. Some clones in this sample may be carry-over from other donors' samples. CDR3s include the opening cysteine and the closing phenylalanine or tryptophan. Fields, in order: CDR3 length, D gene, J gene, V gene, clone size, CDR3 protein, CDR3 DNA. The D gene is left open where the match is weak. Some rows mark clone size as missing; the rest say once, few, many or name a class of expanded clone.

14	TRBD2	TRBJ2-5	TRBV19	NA	CASAGVAEKETQYF	TGTGCCAGCGCGGGAGTAGCGGAAAAAGAGACCCAGTACTTC
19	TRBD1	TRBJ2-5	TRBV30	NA	CAWSVLKKGQGAGQETQYF	TGTGCCTGGAGTGTACTGAAAAAGGGACAGGGGGCGGGCCAAGAGACCCAGTACTTC
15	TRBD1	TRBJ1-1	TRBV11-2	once	CASQKTAAGGPPAFF	TGTGCCAGCCAAAAGACGGCAGCAGGGGGGCCTCCAGCTTTCTTT
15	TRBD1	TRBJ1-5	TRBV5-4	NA	CASSLQGQPNQPQHF	TGTGCCAGCAGCTTGCAGGGACAGCCCAATCAGCCCCAGCATTTT
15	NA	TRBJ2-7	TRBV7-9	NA	CASSSTGWGNYEQYF	TGTGCCAGCAGCTCGACGGGCTGGGGAAACTACGAGCAGTACTTC
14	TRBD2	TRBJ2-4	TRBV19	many	CASSDGREGNIQYF	TGTGCCAGTAGTGATGGGAGGGAGGGAAACATTCAGTACTTC
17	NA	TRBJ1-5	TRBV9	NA	CASSPDGGSGSNQPQHF	TGTGCCAGCAGCCCAGATGGGGGCTCCGGGTCTAATCAGCCCCAGCATTTT
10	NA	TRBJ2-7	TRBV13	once	CASSFCEQYF	TGTGCCAGCAGCTTCTGCGAGCAGTACTTC
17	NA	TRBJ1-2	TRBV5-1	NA	CASSLEGTGGTSYGYTF	TGCGCCAGCAGCTTGGAGGGGACCGGGGGCACATCATATGGCTACACCTTC
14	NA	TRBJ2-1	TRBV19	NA	CASSIDRAYNEQFF	TGTGCCAGTAGTATAGATAGGGCCTACAATGAGCAGTTCTTC
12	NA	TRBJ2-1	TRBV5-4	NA	CASSIGFAGTIF	TGTGCCAGCAGCATCGGTTTTGCGGGAACAATCTTC
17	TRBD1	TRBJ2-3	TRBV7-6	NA	CASSAIGQAGATDTQYF	TGTGCCAGCAGCGCCATTGGACAGGCTGGAGCGACAGATACGCAGTATTTT
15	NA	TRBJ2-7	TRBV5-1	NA	CASSLVGVTNYEQYF	TGCGCCAGCAGCTTGGTGGGGGTGACGAACTACGAGCAGTACTTC
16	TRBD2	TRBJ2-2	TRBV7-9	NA	CASSYSGRALHGELFF	TGTGCCAGCAGCTACAGCGGGAGGGCTTTACACGGGGAGCTGTTTTTT
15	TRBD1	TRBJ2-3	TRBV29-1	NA	CSVGSGRGLPLSQYF	TGCAGCGTTGGGTCCGGCAGGGGGCTTCCTTTGTCGCAGTATTTT
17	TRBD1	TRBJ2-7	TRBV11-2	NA	CASSYRGTGRAFHEQYF	TGTGCCAGCAGCTACAGGGGGACAGGGCGCGCTTTCCACGAGCAGTACTTC
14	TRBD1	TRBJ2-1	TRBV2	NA	CADKQGAWHNEQFF	TGTGCCGATAAACAGGGGGCATGGCACAATGAGCAGTTCTTC
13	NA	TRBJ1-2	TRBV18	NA	CASSLDGLYGYTF	TGTGCCAGCTCACTGGACGGATTATATGGCTACACCTTC
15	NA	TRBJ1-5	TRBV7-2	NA	CASSFSPGDGQPQHF	TGTGCCAGCAGCTTTTCACCAGGGGATGGGCAGCCCCAGCATTTT
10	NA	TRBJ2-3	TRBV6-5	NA	CASSGDTQYF	TGTGCCAGCAGCGGGGATACGCAGTATTTT
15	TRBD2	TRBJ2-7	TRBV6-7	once	CASSYSGTSLVEQYF	TGTGCCAGCAGTTACTCCGGGACTAGCTTGGTCGAGCAGTACTTC
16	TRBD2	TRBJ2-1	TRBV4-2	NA	CASSRGSGNGYNEQFF	TGTGCCAGCAGCCGAGGGAGCGGGAACGGGTACAATGAGCAGTTCTTC
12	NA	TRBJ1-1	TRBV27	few	CASSLVGGEAFF	TGTGCCAGCAGTTTAGTCGGGGGTGAAGCTTTCTTT
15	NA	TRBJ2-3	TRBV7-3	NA	CASSSTGTYTDTQYF	TGTGCCAGCAGCTCTACCGGGACTTACACAGATACGCAGTATTTT
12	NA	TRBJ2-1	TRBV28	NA	CASRPPGYEQFF	TGTGCCAGCAGGCCCCCCGGGTATGAGCAGTTCTTC
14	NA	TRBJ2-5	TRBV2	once	CASSEASRQETQYF	TGTGCCAGCAGTGAAGCTAGCCGCCAAGAGACCCAGTACTTC
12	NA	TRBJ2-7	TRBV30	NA	CAWGPGGNEQYF	TGTGCCTGGGGGCCCGGGGGAAACGAGCAGTACTTC
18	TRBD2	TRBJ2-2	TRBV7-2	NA	CASSLELAGEWFTGELFF	TGTGCCAGCAGCTTAGAACTAGCGGGAGAGTGGTTTACCGGGGAGCTGTTTTTT
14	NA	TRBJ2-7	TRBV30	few	CAWSRNSLSYEQYF	TGTGCCTGGAGTCGGAACTCACTCTCCTACGAGCAGTACTTC
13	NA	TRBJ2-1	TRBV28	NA	CASNPLRRNEQFF	TGTGCCAGCAATCCTTTGAGGCGCAATGAGCAGTTCTTC
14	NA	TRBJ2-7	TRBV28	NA	CASSSPGRNYEQYF	TGTGCCAGCAGTTCCCCAGGGAGGAACTACGAGCAGTACTTC
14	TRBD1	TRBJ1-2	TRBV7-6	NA	CASSPPGQGYGYTF	TGTGCCAGCAGCCCGCCCGGACAGGGCTATGGCTACACCTTC
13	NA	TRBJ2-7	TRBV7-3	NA	CASSLYGRGEQYF	TGTGCCAGCAGCTTATACGGGAGAGGCGAGCAGTACTTC
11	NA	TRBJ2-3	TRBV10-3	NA	CATSTLDTQYF	TGTGCCACCAGCACACTAGATACGCAGTATTTT
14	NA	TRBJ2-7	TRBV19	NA	CASSIDRSSYEQYF	TGTGCCAGTAGTATAGACAGGAGCTCCTACGAGCAGTACTTC
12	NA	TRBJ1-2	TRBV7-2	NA	CASSPSAYGYTF	TGTGCCAGCAGCCCGTCCGCTTATGGCTACACCTTC
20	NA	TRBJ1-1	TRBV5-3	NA	CARSLADSKRSPFMNTEAFF	TGTGCCAGAAGCTTGGCGGACAGCAAACGTTCCCCTTTCATGAACACTGAAGCTTTCTTT
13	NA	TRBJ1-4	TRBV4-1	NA	CASSQVRGEKLFF	TGCGCCAGCAGCCAGGTCAGGGGTGAAAAACTGTTTTTT
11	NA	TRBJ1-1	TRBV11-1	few	CASYRDTEAFF	TGTGCCAGTTACAGGGACACTGAAGCTTTCTTT
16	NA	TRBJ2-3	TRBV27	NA	CASSLAGTAFTDTQYF	TGTGCCAGCAGTTTAGCCGGGACCGCCTTCACAGATACGCAGTATTTT
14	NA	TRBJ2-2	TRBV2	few	CASSVSGVTGELFF	TGTGCCAGCAGTGTCTCGGGGGTTACCGGGGAGCTGTTTTTT
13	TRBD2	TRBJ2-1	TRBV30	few	CAWSGRAYNERFF	TGTGCCTGGAGCGGGAGGGCCTACAATGAGCGGTTCTTC
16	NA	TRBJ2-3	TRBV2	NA	CASSEQGRTSTDTQYF	TGTGCCAGCAGTGAGCAGGGGCGCACTAGCACAGATACGCAGTATTTT
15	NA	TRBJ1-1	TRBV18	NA	CASSPGRDRDTEAFF	TGTGCCAGCTCACCGGGGAGGGATAGGGACACTGAAGCTTTCTTT
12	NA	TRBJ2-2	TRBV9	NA	CASSVEVGELFF	TGTGCCAGCAGCGTTGAGGTCGGGGAGCTGTTTTTT
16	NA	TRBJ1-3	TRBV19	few	CASSVSRGSLGNTIYF	TGTGCCAGTAGTGTTTCGAGGGGCAGCCTCGGAAACACCATATATTTT
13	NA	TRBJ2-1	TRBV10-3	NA	CAIGVVGYNEQFF	TGTGCCATCGGAGTGGTCGGTTACAATGAGCAGTTCTTC
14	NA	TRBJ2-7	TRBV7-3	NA	CASSSGTGTYEQYF	TGTGCCAGCAGCTCCGGGACTGGAACCTACGAGCAGTACTTC
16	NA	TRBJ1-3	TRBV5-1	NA	CASSLTRASSGNTIYF	TGCGCCAGCAGCTTGACCCGCGCCTCCTCTGGAAACACCATATATTTT
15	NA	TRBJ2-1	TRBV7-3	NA	CASSLYVAPYNEQFF	TGTGCCAGCAGCTTATATGTAGCCCCCTACAATGAGCAGTTCTTC
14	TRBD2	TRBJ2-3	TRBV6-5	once	CASRWTSGTDTQYF	TGTGCCAGCAGATGGACTAGCGGCACAGATACGCAGTATTTT
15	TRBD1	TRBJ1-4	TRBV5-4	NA	CASSPQGGQHEKLFF	TGTGCCAGCAGCCCCCAGGGGGGACAGCATGAAAAACTGTTTTTT
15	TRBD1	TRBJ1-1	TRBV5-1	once	CASSMNRGGDTEAFF	TGCGCCAGCAGCATGAACAGGGGAGGCGACACTGAAGCTTTCTTT
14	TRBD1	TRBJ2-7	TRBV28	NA	CASSLWDRANEQYF	TGTGCCAGCAGTTTATGGGACAGGGCTAACGAGCAGTACTTC
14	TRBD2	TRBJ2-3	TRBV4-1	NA	CASSLLAGADTQYF	TGCGCCAGCAGCCTACTAGCGGGAGCAGATACGCAGTATTTT